This T cell receptor (beta chain) is drawn from a study of tumor and adjacent non-tumor tissue in lung cancer (dated by TCRdb to between 2018 and 2020). Context from the whole study: By cancer type, the cohort comprised some twelve adenocarcinoma patients, a couple of squamous cell carcinoma patients and 1 small cell lung cancer patient. Among the approximately 15 patients, ages ranged from about 31 to 85 years, some ten were men and 5 were women, and disease was TNM stage I to III. A total of around 130,000,000 productive TCRbeta reads were generated by sequencing, corresponding to an average of roughly 4.1 million reads per sample. Using bulk TCRbeta repertoires from over 14 lung cancer patients, the study set lung tumor tissue side by side with matched distant non-tumor lung tissue. TCRbeta CDR3 sequencing was performed on 25 to 30 paired specimens, with one tumor sample and one normal lung sample collected per patient.

Study-wide conclusions, independent of this receptor: In normal lung, the top 100 clones accounted for a significantly larger cumulative share of the repertoire than in tumor tissue. With only roughly 14 patients in the cohort, the authors noted that larger samples and more detailed clinical data are needed. Significantly higher TCR diversity (inverse Simpson) was observed in tumor tissue than in normal lung tissue (roughly 390 vs 170, P = 0.0075, Mann-Whitney U test). The methods do not name the sequencing platform or mention unique molecular identifiers. Because peripheral blood was not sequenced, the blood TCRbeta repertoires of the lung cancer patients in the study went unexamined. TCR diversity was significantly higher in younger patients, and greater tumor TCR diversity was associated with shorter overall survival and shorter disease-free survival.

Details on this clonotype: Its antigen is currently not known. Just one base apart from a much larger clone, this may be a read error.

The library was generated by multiplex PCR. Data came from an Illumina HiSeq 2500. TCRbeta libraries were constructed through three rounds of nested PCR with primers (Table S4) according to protocols modified from ARM-PCR. Before sequencing, PCR products of 200-500 bp were cut from the gel and purified using the QIAquick gel extraction kit. Turning to the authors' computational methods: Reads were cleaned with Trimmomatic, merged with FLASH into complete CDR3 sequences, and assigned to V(D)J germline segments with MiTCR. VDJtools was used to compute clonal diversity as the inverse Simpson's index. In-frame sequences lacking a premature stop codon were counted as productive reads. Using fastp at Q25 and MiXCR, TCRdb reprocessed the public reads and kept productive beta chains. Duplicate CDR3 protein sequences are folded into a single record with the most common DNA and genes. TCRdb assigned the V and J calls; the authors' analysis was not used. The sample table lists roughly 200,000 distinct CDR3 sequences, about 76% of them with a count of one. The ten largest clonotypes hold under 30% of the sample.

CDR1 MNHEY and CDR2 SVGEGT are derived from the germline V gene. Trimming takes 2 bases off V and 7 bases off J; junction bases not matched to a gene: 13. The CDR3 spans 17 residues, from the cysteine through the phenylalanine. Only CDR3 DNA is held: 51 bases, read in frame from base 1. RNA was isolated from bulk, unsorted tissue, and RNA quality was assessed with a NanoDrop ND-1000 and an Agilent 2100. Newly diagnosed lung cancer patients without prior chemotherapy who had been admitted for thoracic surgery in China between August and November 2014 were enrolled as donors. Anyone who had undergone radiotherapy or chemotherapy before, or who had another cancer at the same time, was left out of the study. Pieces of surgical tissue measuring roughly 1-2.3 cm3 were kept in RNAlater solution and stored at -80 degrees C until use.

The sequence links TRBV6-2 or TRBV6-3 to TRBJ2-3; 9 junctional bases match TRBD1. The sample taken for sequencing was lung tumor tissue. This clonotype was sampled from a man between 60 and 70 years old with non-small cell lung cancer. At the DNA level, the sequence is TGTGCCAGCAGTTACGGTCGCGGGACAGGGCCCCCATATACGCAGTATTTT. It translates to CASSYGRGTGPPYTQYF.